The rows below give T cell receptor beta chains drawn from one sample of a study of blood T cell repertoires in COVID-19. Sequenced by immunoSEQ multiplex PCR; TCRdb stores in-frame clones only, minus some. This repertoire shows about 200,000 clones, approximately 80% found once; its top ten account for under 15%. The source material was peripheral blood. The source is a human donor in a cohort sampled during active COVID-19. Both conserved end residues are part of each CDR3. Only part of the rows carry a size: once, few, many, or a class if the clone is expanded.

v_call: TRBV7-8; j_call: TRBJ2-1; clone_size: -; cdr3_aa: CASSSGALAGGSNEQFF
v_call: TRBV2; j_call: TRBJ2-6; clone_size: -; cdr3_aa: CASSTGANVLTF
v_call: TRBV7-2; j_call: TRBJ2-5; clone_size: once; cdr3_aa: CASSLAVATQETQYF
v_call: TRBV4-1; j_call: TRBJ1-4; clone_size: many; cdr3_aa: CASSRRTGATNEKLFF
v_call: TRBV2; j_call: TRBJ2-1; clone_size: -; cdr3_aa: CASRATSLGVNEQFF
v_call: TRBV20-1; j_call: TRBJ2-5; clone_size: -; cdr3_aa: CSASESGRGQETQYF
v_call: TRBV10-3; j_call: TRBJ2-3; clone_size: -; cdr3_aa: CASGQSGTDTQYF
v_call: TRBV7-6; j_call: TRBJ2-1; clone_size: -; cdr3_aa: CASSPISGRAYNEQFF
v_call: TRBV25-1; j_call: TRBJ2-5; clone_size: -; cdr3_aa: CASSEYLRSQETQYF
v_call: TRBV29-1; j_call: TRBJ2-7; clone_size: -; cdr3_aa: CSVDTDKGGLDEQYF
v_call: TRBV5-1; j_call: TRBJ1-1; clone_size: -; cdr3_aa: CASSLSTGKNTEAFF
v_call: TRBV5-1; j_call: TRBJ2-3; clone_size: once; cdr3_aa: CASSLGTGTSWRTDTQYF
v_call: TRBV28; j_call: TRBJ2-1; clone_size: -; cdr3_aa: CASSPGPSSGLYNEQFF
v_call: TRBV3-1/TRBV3-2; j_call: TRBJ2-7; clone_size: -; cdr3_aa: CASSPLRNPSGASYEQYF
v_call: TRBV28; j_call: TRBJ2-7; clone_size: -; cdr3_aa: CASSRGGIYEQYF
v_call: TRBV21-1; j_call: TRBJ1-1; clone_size: -; cdr3_aa: CASSKGQNTEAFF
v_call: TRBV12-3/TRBV12-4; j_call: TRBJ1-2; clone_size: -; cdr3_aa: CASRRTGGVGYTF
v_call: TRBV2; j_call: TRBJ1-4; clone_size: -; cdr3_aa: CASSRDRLRHEKLFF
v_call: TRBV4-1; j_call: TRBJ2-3; clone_size: -; cdr3_aa: CASSHRSGLISTSTDTQYF
v_call: TRBV19; j_call: TRBJ2-1; clone_size: few; cdr3_aa: CASSIVASGRSNEQFF
v_call: TRBV19; j_call: TRBJ2-4; clone_size: once; cdr3_aa: CASTDSKNIQYF
v_call: TRBV3-1/TRBV3-2; j_call: TRBJ1-3; clone_size: -; cdr3_aa: CASRLQGAADGNTIYF
v_call: TRBV5-4; j_call: TRBJ1-2; clone_size: -; cdr3_aa: CASSIPGQNYGYTF
v_call: TRBV4-2; j_call: TRBJ2-3; clone_size: -; cdr3_aa: CASSQAQDRVIIDTQYF
v_call: TRBV5-1; j_call: TRBJ2-1; clone_size: few; cdr3_aa: CASSGGRAGDEQFF
v_call: TRBV6-5; j_call: TRBJ1-1; clone_size: -; cdr3_aa: CASSWGHWNTEAFF
v_call: TRBV18; j_call: TRBJ1-4; clone_size: -; cdr3_aa: CASSPPDRHNEKLFF
v_call: TRBV28; j_call: TRBJ2-7; clone_size: once; cdr3_aa: CASSSVGGQGWRGLRNEQYF
v_call: TRBV3-1/TRBV3-2; j_call: TRBJ2-1; clone_size: -; cdr3_aa: CASSFGLAGGGNEQFF
v_call: TRBV13; j_call: TRBJ1-4; clone_size: -; cdr3_aa: CASSPGGGNEKLFF
v_call: TRBV18; j_call: TRBJ2-7; clone_size: -; cdr3_aa: CASSPGVRAGSSEQYF
v_call: TRBV12-1; j_call: TRBJ2-2; clone_size: -; cdr3_aa: CASRPPGLAYTGELFF
v_call: TRBV7-2; j_call: TRBJ2-7; clone_size: -; cdr3_aa: CASSSTGRSNLYEQYF
v_call: TRBV7-7; j_call: TRBJ2-2; clone_size: -; cdr3_aa: CASSLGTGRLSGELFF